This TCR beta chain was captured in a study of T cells in Graves' hyperthyroidism and ophthalmopathy. Study-wide results and limits: Separation of ophthalmopathy from stable hyperthyroidism was achieved by a 13 V-J model. Within blood appeared most thyroid clonotypes that had expanded above 0.001.

Germline V gene sequence: CDR1 MNHEY, CDR2 SMNVEV (reference sequence). Trimming at V came to 5 bases and at J to 0 bases, leaving 3 bases not matched to a gene. There are 15 residues in the CDR3. The TCR beta CDR3 regions underwent amplification using RNA transcripts as the source. The HTBI set primed first-round TCR CDR3 RT-PCR. MiXCR, applied by TCRdb to the multiplex PCR reads, yields one record per CDR3 protein. The table has about 270,000 distinct CDR3 sequences, about 20% seen once. Regarding this clonotype: The antigen remains unidentified.

The source material was blood. V usage is TRBV27 and J usage is TRBJ2-2; 7 positions match TRBD1. The receptor comes from a young man with Graves' ophthalmopathy. The CDR3 region is CASSDRASNTGELFF. DNA of the CDR3: TGTGCCAGCAGTGACAGGGCGTCGAACACCGGGGAGCTGTTTTTT.